This record covers a single T cell receptor beta chain. Its antigen is unknown. The time point: baseline, week 1 (first vaccination visit). Treatment denoted: pre-vaccination baseline after standard-of-care therapy. The table came from immunoSEQ multiplex PCR; TCRdb's copy has only in-frame clones and leaves some out. The sample contains about 68,000 clones, 75% to 85% of which appear only once. This entry belongs to a study of a mutant IDH1 vaccine in newly diagnosed glioma. The overall study: Standard pretreatment was either radiotherapy, temozolomide, or, for most, radiochemotherapy with temozolomide.

Trimming at V came to 1 base and at J to 5 bases, leaving 4 bases not matched to a gene. The CDR3 consists of 16 residues. Germline loops: CDR1 LGHNA, CDR2 YNFKEQ. Overall study findings and caveats: Of the patients, about 95% had vaccine-induced immune responses. The authors found pseudoprogression apparently unrelated to changes in top peripheral T cell clonotypes.

The origin of this receptor is a man aged 50 or older with glioma. The V call is TRBV4-2, the J call TRBJ2-3; 12 bases are shared with TRBD1. The sample was PBMCs, taken from a glioma patient treated with radiotherapy, temozolomide or both. The CDR3 is CASSQGDRGRRDTQYF. As DNA, the CDR3 is TGTGCCAGCAGCCAAGGGGACAGGGGGCGACGAGATACGCAGTATTTT.